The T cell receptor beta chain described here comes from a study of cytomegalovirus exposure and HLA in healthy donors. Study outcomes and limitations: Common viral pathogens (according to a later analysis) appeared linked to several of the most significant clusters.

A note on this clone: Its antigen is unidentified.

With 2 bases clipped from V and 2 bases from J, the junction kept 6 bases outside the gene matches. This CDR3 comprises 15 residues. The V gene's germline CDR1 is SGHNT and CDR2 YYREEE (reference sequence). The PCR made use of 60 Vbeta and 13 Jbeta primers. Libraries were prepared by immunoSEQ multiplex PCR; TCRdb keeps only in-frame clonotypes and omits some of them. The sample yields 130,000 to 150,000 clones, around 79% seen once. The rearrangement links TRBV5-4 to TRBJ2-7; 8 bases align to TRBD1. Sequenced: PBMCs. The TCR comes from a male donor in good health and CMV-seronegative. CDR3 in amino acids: CASSLPGQGAYEQYF. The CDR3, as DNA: TGTGCCAGCAGCTTACCAGGACAGGGAGCCTACGAGCAGTACTTC.